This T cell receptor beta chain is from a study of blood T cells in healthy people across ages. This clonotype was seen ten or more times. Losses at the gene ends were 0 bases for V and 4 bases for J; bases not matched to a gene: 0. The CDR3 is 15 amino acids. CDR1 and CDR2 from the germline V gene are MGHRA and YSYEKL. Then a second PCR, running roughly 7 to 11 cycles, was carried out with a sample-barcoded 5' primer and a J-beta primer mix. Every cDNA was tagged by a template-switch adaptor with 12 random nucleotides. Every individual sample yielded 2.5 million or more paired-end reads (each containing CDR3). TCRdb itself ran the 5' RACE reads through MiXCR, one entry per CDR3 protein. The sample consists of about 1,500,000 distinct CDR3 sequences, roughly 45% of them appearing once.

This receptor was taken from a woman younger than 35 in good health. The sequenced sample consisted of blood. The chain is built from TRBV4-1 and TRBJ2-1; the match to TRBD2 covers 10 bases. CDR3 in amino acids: CASSQEAGGYNEQFF. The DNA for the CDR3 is TGCGCCAGCAGCCAAGAAGCGGGAGGGTACAATGAGCAGTTCTTC.